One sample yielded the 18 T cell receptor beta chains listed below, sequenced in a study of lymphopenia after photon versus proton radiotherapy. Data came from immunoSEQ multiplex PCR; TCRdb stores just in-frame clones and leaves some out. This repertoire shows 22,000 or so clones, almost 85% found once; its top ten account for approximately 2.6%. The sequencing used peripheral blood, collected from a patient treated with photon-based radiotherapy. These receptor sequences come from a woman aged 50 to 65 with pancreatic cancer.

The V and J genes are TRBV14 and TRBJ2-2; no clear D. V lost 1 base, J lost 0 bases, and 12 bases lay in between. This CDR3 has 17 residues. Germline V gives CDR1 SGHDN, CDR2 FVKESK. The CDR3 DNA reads TGTGCCAGCAGCCAAGTCACGCTCTCCTCGAACACCGGGGAGCTGTTTTTT. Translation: CASSQVTLSSNTGELFF.

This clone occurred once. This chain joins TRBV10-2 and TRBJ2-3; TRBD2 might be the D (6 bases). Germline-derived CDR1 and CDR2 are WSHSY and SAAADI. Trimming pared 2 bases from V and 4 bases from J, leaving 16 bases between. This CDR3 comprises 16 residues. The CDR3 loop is CASSESAGVAADTQYF. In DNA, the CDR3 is TGCGCCAGCAGTGAGAGCGCCGGAGTAGCGGCAGATACGCAGTATTTT.

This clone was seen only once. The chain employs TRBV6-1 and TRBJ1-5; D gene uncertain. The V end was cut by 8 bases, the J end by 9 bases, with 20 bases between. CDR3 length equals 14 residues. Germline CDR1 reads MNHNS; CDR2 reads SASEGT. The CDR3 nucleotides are TGTGCCAGCCTAGCGGGAGGGTACGGAGGGCCCCAGCATTTT. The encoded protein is CASLAGGYGGPQHF.

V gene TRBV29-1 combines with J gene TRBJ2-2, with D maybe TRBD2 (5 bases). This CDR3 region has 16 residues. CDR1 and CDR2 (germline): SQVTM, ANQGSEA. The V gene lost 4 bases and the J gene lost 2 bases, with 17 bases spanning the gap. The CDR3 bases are TGCAGCGTTGTGGAGCGGACGCTCCCCAACACCGGGGAGCTGTTTTTT. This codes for CSVVERTLPNTGELFF.

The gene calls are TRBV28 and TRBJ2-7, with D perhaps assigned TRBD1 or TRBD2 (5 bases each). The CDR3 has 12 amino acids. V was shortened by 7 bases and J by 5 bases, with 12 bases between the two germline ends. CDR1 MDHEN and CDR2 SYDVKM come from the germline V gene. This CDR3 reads CASTTRDDEQYF. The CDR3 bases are TGTGCCAGCACCACCCGGGACGACGAGCAGTACTTC.

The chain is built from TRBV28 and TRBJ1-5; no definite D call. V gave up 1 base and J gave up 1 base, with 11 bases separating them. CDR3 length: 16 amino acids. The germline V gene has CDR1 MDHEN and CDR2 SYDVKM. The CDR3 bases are TGTGCCAGCAGTTTATTCGGGGAGGGCAGCAATCAGCCCCAGCATTTT. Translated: CASSLFGEGSNQPQHF.

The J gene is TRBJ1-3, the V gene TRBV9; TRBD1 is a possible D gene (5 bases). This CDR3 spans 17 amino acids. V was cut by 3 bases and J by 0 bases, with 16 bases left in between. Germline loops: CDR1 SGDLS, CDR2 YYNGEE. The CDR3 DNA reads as TGTGCCAGCAGCGCCCTACCAACAGGCCTCTCTGGAAACACCATATATTTT. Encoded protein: CASSALPTGLSGNTIYF.

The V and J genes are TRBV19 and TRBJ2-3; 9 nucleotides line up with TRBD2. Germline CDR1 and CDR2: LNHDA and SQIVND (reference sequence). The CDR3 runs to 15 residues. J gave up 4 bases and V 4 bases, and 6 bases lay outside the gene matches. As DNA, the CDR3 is TGTGCCAGTAGTACCCGGACTAGCGAGGCAGATACGCAGTATTTT. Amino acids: CASSTRTSEADTQYF.

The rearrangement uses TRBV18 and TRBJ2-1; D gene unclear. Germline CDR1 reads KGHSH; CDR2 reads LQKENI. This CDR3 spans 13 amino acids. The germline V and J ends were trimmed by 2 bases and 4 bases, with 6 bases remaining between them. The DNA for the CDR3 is TGTGCCAGCTCACCAGACGGGTACAATGAGCAGTTCTTC. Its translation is CASSPDGYNEQFF.

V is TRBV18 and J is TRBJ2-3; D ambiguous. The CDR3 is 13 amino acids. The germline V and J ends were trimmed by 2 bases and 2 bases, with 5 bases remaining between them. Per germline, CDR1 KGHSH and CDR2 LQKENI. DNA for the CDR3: TGTGCCAGCTCACCATTAAACACAGATACGCAGTATTTT. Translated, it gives CASSPLNTDTQYF.

The CDR3 sequence: CASSQAMSASYNEQFF. The CDR3 coding sequence is TGCGCCAGCAGCCAAGCTATGAGCGCCTCCTACAATGAGCAGTTCTTC. This chain uses TRBV4-3 with TRBJ2-1; no clear D gene. CDR3 length: 16 amino acids. V shed 1 base and J shed 0 bases, with 10 bases lying between them. Germline lookup yields CDR1 LGHNA and CDR2 YSLEER.

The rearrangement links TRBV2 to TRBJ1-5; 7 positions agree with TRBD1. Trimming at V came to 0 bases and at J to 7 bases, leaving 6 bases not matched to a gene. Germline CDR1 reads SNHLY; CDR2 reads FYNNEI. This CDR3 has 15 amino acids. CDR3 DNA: TGTGCCAGCAGTGAAGCGCGGGCAGGGGGGCAGCCCCAGCATTTT. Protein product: CASSEARAGGQPQHF. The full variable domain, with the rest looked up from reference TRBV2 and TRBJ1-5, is EPEVTQTPSHQVTQMGQEVILRCVPISNHLYFYWYRQILGQKVEFLVSFYNNEISEKSEIFDDQFSVERPDGSNFTLKIRSTKLEDSAMYFCASSEARAGGQPQHFGDGTRLSIL.

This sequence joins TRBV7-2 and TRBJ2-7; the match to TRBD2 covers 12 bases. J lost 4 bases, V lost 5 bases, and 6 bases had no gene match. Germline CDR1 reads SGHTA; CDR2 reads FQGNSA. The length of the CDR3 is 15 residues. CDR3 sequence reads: CASSPSGRGLYEQYF. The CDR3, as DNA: TGTGCCAGCAGCCCTAGCGGGAGGGGGTTATACGAGCAGTACTTC. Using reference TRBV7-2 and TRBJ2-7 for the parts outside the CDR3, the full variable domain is GAGVSQSPSNKVTEKGKDVELRCDPISGHTALYWYRQSLGQGLEFLIYFQGNSAPDKSGLPSDRFSAERTGGSVSTLTIQRTQQEDSAVYLCASSPSGRGLYEQYFGPGTRLTVT.

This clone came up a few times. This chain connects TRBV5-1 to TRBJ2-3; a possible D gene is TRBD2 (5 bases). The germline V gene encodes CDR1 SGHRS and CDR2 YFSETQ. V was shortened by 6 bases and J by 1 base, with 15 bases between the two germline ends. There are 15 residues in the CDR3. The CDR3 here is CASNLGGLGTDTQYF. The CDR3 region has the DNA TGCGCCAGCAACTTAGGAGGTTTGGGCACAGATACGCAGTATTTT.

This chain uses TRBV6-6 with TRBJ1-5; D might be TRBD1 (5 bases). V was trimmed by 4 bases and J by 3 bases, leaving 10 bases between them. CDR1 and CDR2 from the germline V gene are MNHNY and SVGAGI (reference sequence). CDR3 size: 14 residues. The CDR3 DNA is TGTGCCAGCAGTTTGGGACCGAACAATCAGCCCCAGCATTTT. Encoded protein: CASSLGPNNQPQHF.

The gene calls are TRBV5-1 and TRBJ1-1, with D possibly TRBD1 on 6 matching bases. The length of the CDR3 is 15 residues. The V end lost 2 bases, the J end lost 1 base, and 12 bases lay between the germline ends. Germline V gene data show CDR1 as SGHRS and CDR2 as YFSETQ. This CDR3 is CASSFKGDWNTEAFF. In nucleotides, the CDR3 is TGCGCCAGCAGCTTCAAGGGGGATTGGAACACTGAAGCTTTCTTT.

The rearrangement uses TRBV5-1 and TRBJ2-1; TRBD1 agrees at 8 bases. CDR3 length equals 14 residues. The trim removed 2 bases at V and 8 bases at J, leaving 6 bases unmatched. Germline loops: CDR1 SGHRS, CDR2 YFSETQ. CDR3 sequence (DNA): TGCGCCAGCAGCTTAGGACAGGGAGGTGATGAGCAGTTCTTC. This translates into CASSLGQGGDEQFF.

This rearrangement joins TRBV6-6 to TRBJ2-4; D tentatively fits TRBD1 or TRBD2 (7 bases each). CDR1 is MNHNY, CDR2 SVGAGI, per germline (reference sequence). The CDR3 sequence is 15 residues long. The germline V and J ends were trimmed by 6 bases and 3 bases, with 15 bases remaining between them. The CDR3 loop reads CASSHQRDSKNIQYF. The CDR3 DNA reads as TGTGCCAGCAGCCACCAGCGGGACAGCAAAAACATTCAGTACTTC.